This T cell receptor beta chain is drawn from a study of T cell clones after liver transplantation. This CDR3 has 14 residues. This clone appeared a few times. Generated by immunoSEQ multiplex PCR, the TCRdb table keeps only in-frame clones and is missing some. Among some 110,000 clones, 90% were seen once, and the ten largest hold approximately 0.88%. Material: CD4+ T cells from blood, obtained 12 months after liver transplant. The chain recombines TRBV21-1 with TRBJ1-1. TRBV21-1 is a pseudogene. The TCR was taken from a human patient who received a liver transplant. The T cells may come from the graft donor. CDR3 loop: CASSEDLGNTEAFF. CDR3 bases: TGTGCCAGCAGCGAGGACTTGGGGAACACTGAAGCTTTCTTT.